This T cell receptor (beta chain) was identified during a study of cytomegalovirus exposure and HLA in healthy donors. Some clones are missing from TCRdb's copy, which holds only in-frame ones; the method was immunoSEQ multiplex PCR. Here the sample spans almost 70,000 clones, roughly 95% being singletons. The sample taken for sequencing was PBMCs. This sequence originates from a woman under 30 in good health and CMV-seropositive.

In DNA form, the CDR3 reads TGTGCCAGCAGCTCGGGACTAGCGGGAGGGATCGCTGAGCAGTTCTTC. Translated, it gives CASSSGLAGGIAEQFF. The gene calls are TRBV11-3 and TRBJ2-1; 16 bases are a match to TRBD2. CDR3 length: 16 residues. Germline V lookup: CDR1 SGHNT, CDR2 YENEEA. Trimming cost V 4 bases and J 9 bases; bases outside gene matches: 6. Based on the CDR3 plus reference TRBV11-3 and TRBJ2-1, the full variable domain is EAGVVQSPRYKIIEKKQPVAFWCNPISGHNTLYWYLQNLGQGPELLIRYENEEAVDDSQLPKDRFSAERLKGVDSTLKIQPAELGDSAVYLCASSSGLAGGIAEQFFGPGTRLTVL.